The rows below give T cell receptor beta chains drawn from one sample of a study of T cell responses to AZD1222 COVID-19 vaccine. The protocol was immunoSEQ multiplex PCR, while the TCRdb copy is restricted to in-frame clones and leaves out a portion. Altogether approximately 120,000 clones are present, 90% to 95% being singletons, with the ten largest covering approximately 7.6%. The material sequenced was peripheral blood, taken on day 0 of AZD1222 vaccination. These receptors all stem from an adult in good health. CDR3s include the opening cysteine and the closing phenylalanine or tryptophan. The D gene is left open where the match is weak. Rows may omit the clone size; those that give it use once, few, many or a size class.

cdr3_nt: TGCGCCAGCAGTCGTAATAGCGGGAGGGCCCATGGGAATGAGCAGTTCTTC
cdr3_aa: CASSRNSGRAHGNEQFF
d_call: TRBD2
v_call: TRBV23-1
clone_size: -
j_call: TRBJ2-1

cdr3_nt: TGTGCCAGCAGCACCGGGAAGTTGGGGGGCACAGATACGCAGTATTTT
cdr3_aa: CASSTGKLGGTDTQYF
d_call: -
v_call: TRBV21-1
clone_size: -
j_call: TRBJ2-3

cdr3_nt: TGTGCCAGCAGCCAAATGGGCCAGGGTAAGGGCTATGGCTACACCTTC
cdr3_aa: CASSQMGQGKGYGYTF
d_call: -
v_call: TRBV3-1/TRBV3-2
clone_size: -
j_call: TRBJ1-2

cdr3_nt: TGTGCCAGTAGTATACGGGGGGGACTGTACGAGCAGTACTTC
cdr3_aa: CASSIRGGLYEQYF
d_call: TRBD2
v_call: TRBV19
clone_size: -
j_call: TRBJ2-7

cdr3_nt: TGTGCCAGCAGCTTACAAAGCGGGAGCTCCTACGAGCAGTACTTC
cdr3_aa: CASSLQSGSSYEQYF
d_call: TRBD2
v_call: TRBV11-2
clone_size: -
j_call: TRBJ2-7

cdr3_nt: TGTGCCAGCAGTTTGAACCGCTACGAGCAGTACTTC
cdr3_aa: CASSLNRYEQYF
d_call: -
v_call: TRBV12-3/TRBV12-4
clone_size: -
j_call: TRBJ2-7

cdr3_nt: TGTGCCAGCAGTAATGGGACTAGCGGGGGGGCCCCGTACTTC
cdr3_aa: CASSNGTSGGAPYF
d_call: TRBD2
v_call: TRBV13
clone_size: -
j_call: TRBJ2-7

cdr3_nt: TGTGCCACTCAACCCCACGACCTAGTACCCCGGCCCAATTCACCCCTCCACTTT
cdr3_aa: CATQPHDLVPRPNSPLHF
d_call: -
v_call: TRBV24-1
clone_size: few
j_call: TRBJ1-6

cdr3_nt: TGTGCCAGCAGTTTGGGGGCGTGGAGCAATCAGCCCCAGCATTTT
cdr3_aa: CASSLGAWSNQPQHF
d_call: -
v_call: TRBV6-6
clone_size: -
j_call: TRBJ1-5

cdr3_nt: TGTGCCAGCAGTGACAGGGTGGAACAGCCCCAGCATTTT
cdr3_aa: CASSDRVEQPQHF
d_call: TRBD1
v_call: TRBV6-2/TRBV6-3
clone_size: -
j_call: TRBJ1-5

cdr3_nt: TGTGCCACCAGTGATTTCGGCAGGGGACTCTCTGGAAACACCATATATTTT
cdr3_aa: CATSDFGRGLSGNTIYF
d_call: -
v_call: TRBV24-1
clone_size: -
j_call: TRBJ1-3

cdr3_nt: TGCGCCAGCAGCTTGTGGACGGATTATTCCTATGGCTACACCTTC
cdr3_aa: CASSLWTDYSYGYTF
d_call: -
v_call: TRBV5-1
clone_size: -
j_call: TRBJ1-2

cdr3_nt: TGTGCCAGCAGCGTAGCTTCTGCAGGGGCTTCTCGCGAGCAGTACTTC
cdr3_aa: CASSVASAGASREQYF
d_call: -
v_call: TRBV9
clone_size: -
j_call: TRBJ2-7

cdr3_nt: TGCGCCAGCAGCACTCAGGGTATTGGAGCCAAAAACATTCAGTACTTC
cdr3_aa: CASSTQGIGAKNIQYF
d_call: -
v_call: TRBV5-1
clone_size: medium-sized
j_call: TRBJ2-4

cdr3_nt: TGTGCCAGCAGCTTTCTTGGGCCAGATACGCAGTATTTT
cdr3_aa: CASSFLGPDTQYF
d_call: -
v_call: TRBV7-2
clone_size: -
j_call: TRBJ2-3

cdr3_nt: TGCGCCAGCAGTGATTTTCTAGCGGAAACAGATACGCAGTATTTT
cdr3_aa: CASSDFLAETDTQYF
d_call: TRBD2
v_call: TRBV10-2
clone_size: -
j_call: TRBJ2-3

cdr3_nt: TGCGCCAGCAGCCAAGATTTCCTGTTGGGCTACACCTTC
cdr3_aa: CASSQDFLLGYTF
d_call: -
v_call: TRBV4-1
clone_size: -
j_call: TRBJ1-2

cdr3_nt: TGTGCCAGTAGTGTAGGGACAGGCGGACTTCTTAACTATGGCTACACCTTC
cdr3_aa: CASSVGTGGLLNYGYTF
d_call: TRBD1
v_call: TRBV19
clone_size: -
j_call: TRBJ1-2

cdr3_nt: TGTGCCTACCCGGACTACCAGGGAGAGCTGTTTTTT
cdr3_aa: CAYPDYQGELFF
d_call: -
v_call: TRBV30
clone_size: -
j_call: TRBJ2-2

cdr3_nt: TGTGCCAGCAGGCGACAGGGTAACACTGAAGCTTTCTTT
cdr3_aa: CASRRQGNTEAFF
d_call: TRBD1
v_call: TRBV6-5
clone_size: -
j_call: TRBJ1-1

cdr3_nt: TGTGCCACCAGTTCGGGGTATGGCTACACCTTC
cdr3_aa: CATSSGYGYTF
d_call: -
v_call: TRBV24-1
clone_size: -
j_call: TRBJ1-2

cdr3_nt: TGTGCCAGTAGTATATCCGGGGGTCTCGTCTACGAGCAGTACTTC
cdr3_aa: CASSISGGLVYEQYF
d_call: -
v_call: TRBV19
clone_size: -
j_call: TRBJ2-7

cdr3_nt: TGTGCCAGCAGCTTGAGGACAGGTACCACAGATACGCAGTATTTT
cdr3_aa: CASSLRTGTTDTQYF
d_call: TRBD1
v_call: TRBV5-6
clone_size: -
j_call: TRBJ2-3

cdr3_nt: TGTGCCAGCAGCTCGCCTGACAGGGGGCCTGGCTACGAGCAGTACTTC
cdr3_aa: CASSSPDRGPGYEQYF
d_call: -
v_call: TRBV21-1
clone_size: once
j_call: TRBJ2-7

cdr3_nt: TGTGCCTGGAGTGTCGGGCAGGGTGGTGAAAAACTGTTTTTT
cdr3_aa: CAWSVGQGGEKLFF
d_call: -
v_call: TRBV30
clone_size: -
j_call: TRBJ1-4

cdr3_nt: TGTGCCAGTAGCCGATCGGGGGGTAGAGTGACTGAGCAGTTCTTC
cdr3_aa: CASSRSGGRVTEQFF
d_call: TRBD2
v_call: TRBV19
clone_size: once
j_call: TRBJ2-1

cdr3_nt: TGTGCCAGCAGTTACTCGTTCGGTAATTCACCCCTCCACTTT
cdr3_aa: CASSYSFGNSPLHF
d_call: -
v_call: TRBV6-5
clone_size: -
j_call: TRBJ1-6

cdr3_nt: TGCGCCAGCAGCTTAGGACAAGCTCGGAACACCATATATTTT
cdr3_aa: CASSLGQARNTIYF
d_call: -
v_call: TRBV5-1
clone_size: -
j_call: TRBJ1-3

cdr3_nt: TGTGCCACCAGCAGAACCAGCGGGAGGGCCTTCTACGAGCAGTACTTC
cdr3_aa: CATSRTSGRAFYEQYF
d_call: TRBD2
v_call: TRBV15
clone_size: once
j_call: TRBJ2-7

cdr3_nt: TGTGCCTGGAATTGGGGGACTGAAGCTTTCTTT
cdr3_aa: CAWNWGTEAFF
d_call: -
v_call: TRBV30
clone_size: once
j_call: TRBJ1-1

cdr3_nt: TGTGCCAGCAGCTTATTATCCTCCTACAATGAGCAGTTCTTC
cdr3_aa: CASSLLSSYNEQFF
d_call: -
v_call: TRBV11-2
clone_size: few
j_call: TRBJ2-1

cdr3_nt: TGTGCCAGCAGCCCCGGGACTAGCGGGGGGTCAGATACGCAGTATTTT
cdr3_aa: CASSPGTSGGSDTQYF
d_call: TRBD2
v_call: TRBV3-1/TRBV3-2
clone_size: -
j_call: TRBJ2-3

cdr3_nt: TGTGCCAGCAGCTTGGACCCTAACTCCCTAATCTACGAGCAGTACTTC
cdr3_aa: CASSLDPNSLIYEQYF
d_call: -
v_call: TRBV5-5
clone_size: -
j_call: TRBJ2-7

cdr3_nt: TGTGCCAGCAGCAGGGGTCAAACAATGAACACTGAAGCTTTCTTT
cdr3_aa: CASSRGQTMNTEAFF
d_call: -
v_call: TRBV6-5
clone_size: -
j_call: TRBJ1-1

cdr3_nt: TGTGCCAGTAGTCCCATGGGACTAGCGGGAGCCAATGAGCAGTTCTTC
cdr3_aa: CASSPMGLAGANEQFF
d_call: TRBD2
v_call: TRBV19
clone_size: -
j_call: TRBJ2-1

cdr3_nt: TGTGCCAGCAGCTTTGGGGGGTTCGCTGAAGCTTTCTTT
cdr3_aa: CASSFGGFAEAFF
d_call: -
v_call: TRBV5-6
clone_size: -
j_call: TRBJ1-1

cdr3_nt: TGTGCCAGCAGGAAGAGAGGAGAGGAGACCCAGTACTTC
cdr3_aa: CASRKRGEETQYF
d_call: -
v_call: TRBV12-3/TRBV12-4
clone_size: -
j_call: TRBJ2-5

cdr3_nt: TGTGCCAGCAGCCTAGCGGGGGGCCTATACGAGCAGTACTTC
cdr3_aa: CASSLAGGLYEQYF
d_call: TRBD2
v_call: TRBV7-2
clone_size: -
j_call: TRBJ2-7

cdr3_nt: TGTGCCAGCAGCCCGCGGGGGGGACTAGGTTCCTACAATGAGCAGTTCTTC
cdr3_aa: CASSPRGGLGSYNEQFF
d_call: TRBD2
v_call: TRBV11-2
clone_size: -
j_call: TRBJ2-1

cdr3_nt: TGTGCCACCAGGCAGGAGGGGGTTGGCTATGGCTACACCTTC
cdr3_aa: CATRQEGVGYGYTF
d_call: -
v_call: TRBV15
clone_size: -
j_call: TRBJ1-2

cdr3_nt: TGTGCCAGCTCCCCTGGGGCGGCTGAAGCTTTCTTT
cdr3_aa: CASSPGAAEAFF
d_call: -
v_call: TRBV18
clone_size: -
j_call: TRBJ1-1

cdr3_nt: TGTGCCAGCAGCCCGGGTCCTGGGAGGGAAAAACTGTTTTTT
cdr3_aa: CASSPGPGREKLFF
d_call: -
v_call: TRBV3-1/TRBV3-2
clone_size: -
j_call: TRBJ1-4

cdr3_nt: TGTGCCAGCAGGGGGGATGCCTACAATGAGCAGTTCTTC
cdr3_aa: CASRGDAYNEQFF
d_call: -
v_call: TRBV7-9
clone_size: -
j_call: TRBJ2-1

cdr3_nt: TGTGCCAGCAGCTCAAGACAGAACACTGAAGCTTTCTTT
cdr3_aa: CASSSRQNTEAFF
d_call: -
v_call: TRBV6-5
clone_size: -
j_call: TRBJ1-1

cdr3_nt: TGCGCCAGCAGCCTGACAGCAACTAATGAAAAACTGTTTTTT
cdr3_aa: CASSLTATNEKLFF
d_call: -
v_call: TRBV4-1
clone_size: -
j_call: TRBJ1-4

cdr3_nt: TGTGCCAGCACCCAACAGGGGGGTAGCTATGGCTACACCTTC
cdr3_aa: CASTQQGGSYGYTF
d_call: TRBD1
v_call: TRBV5-4
clone_size: -
j_call: TRBJ1-2

cdr3_nt: TGTGCCAGTAGTACGGGGACCCTTCCCAGCTCCTACAATGAGCAGTTCTTC
cdr3_aa: CASSTGTLPSSYNEQFF
d_call: -
v_call: TRBV19
clone_size: -
j_call: TRBJ2-1

cdr3_nt: TGTGCCAGCAGCCCCGGGACCGGGATGAACACTGAAGCTTTCTTT
cdr3_aa: CASSPGTGMNTEAFF
d_call: -
v_call: TRBV7-9
clone_size: -
j_call: TRBJ1-1

cdr3_nt: TGTGCCAGCAGCTGGGGGACAGAACAAGAGACCCAGTACTTC
cdr3_aa: CASSWGTEQETQYF
d_call: TRBD1
v_call: TRBV7-8
clone_size: once
j_call: TRBJ2-5

cdr3_nt: TGCAGTGCCACAACGGGCTATGGCTACACCTTC
cdr3_aa: CSATTGYGYTF
d_call: -
v_call: TRBV20-1
clone_size: -
j_call: TRBJ1-2

cdr3_nt: TGTGCCAGCAGCCCGGACAGGGGCAATCAGCCCCAGCATTTT
cdr3_aa: CASSPDRGNQPQHF
d_call: TRBD1
v_call: TRBV7-2
clone_size: few
j_call: TRBJ1-5

cdr3_nt: TGTGCCAGCGGCGGAAGACTAGACTACGAGCAGTACTTC
cdr3_aa: CASGGRLDYEQYF
d_call: -
v_call: TRBV27
clone_size: -
j_call: TRBJ2-7

cdr3_nt: TGTGCCAGCAGCTTCGGAAGGCTACGCTATGGCTACACCTTC
cdr3_aa: CASSFGRLRYGYTF
d_call: -
v_call: TRBV7-2
clone_size: once
j_call: TRBJ1-2

cdr3_nt: TGCAGCGTTGACGGTGGGACAGGGCCTTCGAGCTATGGCTACACCTTC
cdr3_aa: CSVDGGTGPSSYGYTF
d_call: TRBD1
v_call: TRBV29-1
clone_size: -
j_call: TRBJ1-2

cdr3_nt: TGCGCCAGCAGTTTTGAGGGGGATACGCAGTATTTT
cdr3_aa: CASSFEGDTQYF
d_call: -
v_call: TRBV23-1
clone_size: -
j_call: TRBJ2-3

cdr3_nt: TGTGCCAGCTCTCAAATTCACATGAACACTGAAGCTTTCTTT
cdr3_aa: CASSQIHMNTEAFF
d_call: -
v_call: TRBV18
clone_size: -
j_call: TRBJ1-1